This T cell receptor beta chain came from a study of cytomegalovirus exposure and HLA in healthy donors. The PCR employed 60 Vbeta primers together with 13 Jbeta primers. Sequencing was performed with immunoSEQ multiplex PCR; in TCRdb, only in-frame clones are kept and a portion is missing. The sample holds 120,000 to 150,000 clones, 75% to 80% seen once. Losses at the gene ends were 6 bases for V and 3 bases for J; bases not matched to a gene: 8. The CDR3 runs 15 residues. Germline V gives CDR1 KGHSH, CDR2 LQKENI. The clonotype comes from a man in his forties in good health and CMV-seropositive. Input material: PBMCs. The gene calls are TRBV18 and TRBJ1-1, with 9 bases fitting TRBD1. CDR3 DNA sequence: TGTGCCAGCTCTCCCGGGACAGGGTCTTACACTGAAGCTTTCTTT. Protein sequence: CASSPGTGSYTEAFF. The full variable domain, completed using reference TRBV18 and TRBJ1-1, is NAGVMQNPRHLVRRRGQEARLRCSPMKGHSHVYWYRQLPEEGLKFMVYLQKENIIDESGMPKERFSAEFPKEGPSILRIQQVVRGDSAAYFCASSPGTGSYTEAFFGQGTRLTVV.